These 29 T cell receptor beta chains originate from one sample sequenced in a study of blood T cell repertoires in COVID-19. Sequencing was performed with immunoSEQ multiplex PCR; in TCRdb, only in-frame clones are kept and a portion is missing. The sample carries under 400,000 clones, about nine tenths recorded once. Sample: peripheral blood. These receptors were taken from a woman under 40 with COVID-19, enrolled during active disease.

The chain is built from TRBV12-5 and TRBJ1-5, with D hard to call. The CDR3 contains 15 residues. CDR1 is LGHNT, CDR2 FRNRAP, per germline. Trimming stripped 8 bases from V and 4 bases from J, with 18 bases between. Here the CDR3 reads CASNSGRALNQPQHF. Here the CDR3 DNA reads TGTGCTAGTAACTCCGGGCGGGCCCTTAATCAGCCCCAGCATTTT.

This clone was seen a single time. The chain uses TRBV11-2 and TRBJ1-3; 8 positions match TRBD1. Germline-derived CDR1 and CDR2 are SGHAT and FQNNGV. The CDR3 has 16 amino acids. V dropped 4 bases and J dropped 0; count of bases not matched to a gene: 5. CDR3 in DNA: TGTGCCAGCAGCTCACAGGGACAGGTCTCTGGAAACACCATATATTTT. The encoded protein is CASSSQGQVSGNTIYF. Full variable domain (outside the CDR3, taken from reference TRBV11-2 and TRBJ1-3): EAGVAQSPRYKIIEKRQSVAFWCNPISGHATLYWYQQILGQGPKLLIQFQNNGVVDDSQLPKDRFSAERLKGVDSTLKIQPAKLEDSAVYLCASSSQGQVSGNTIYFGEGSWLTVV.

The chain joins TRBV5-6 to TRBJ2-7, with unresolved D. The CDR3 loop spans 14 amino acids. Trimming removed 2 bases from V and 4 bases from J, with 13 bases in between. The germline gives CDR1 SGHDT, CDR2 YYEEEE. CDR3 bases: TGTGCCAGCAGCTTAGGCCTAGACGGTTACGAGCAGTACTTC. This sequence encodes CASSLGLDGYEQYF. Using reference TRBV5-6 and TRBJ2-7 for the parts outside the CDR3, the full variable domain is DAGVTQSPTHLIKTRGQQVTLRCSPKSGHDTVSWYQQALGQGPQFIFQYYEEEERQRGNFPDRFSGHQFPNYSSELNVNALLLGDSALYLCASSLGLDGYEQYFGPGTRLTVT.

The chain is built from TRBV4-1 and TRBJ1-2, with D possibly matching TRBD1 (6 bases). The V gene lost 0 bases and the J gene lost 0 bases, with 8 bases spanning the gap. CDR3 size: 15 residues. Germline-derived CDR1 and CDR2 are MGHRA and YSYEKL. The chain's CDR3 is CASSQDKGANYGYTF. The CDR3 DNA sequence: TGCGCCAGCAGCCAAGATAAGGGGGCTAACTATGGCTACACCTTC.

The V call is TRBV29-1, the J call TRBJ2-5, with 10 bases lining up with TRBD2. Germline V gene lookup returns CDR1 SQVTM and CDR2 ANQGSEA. This CDR3 has 16 residues. V shed 4 bases, J shed 4 bases, and the junction held 12 bases outside the gene matches. This CDR3 reads CSVGGASGRMGETQYF. CDR3 sequence (DNA): TGCAGCGTTGGGGGGGCTAGCGGGAGAATGGGAGAGACCCAGTACTTC.

The chain is built from TRBV6-5 and TRBJ2-2, with TRBD1 matching over 9 bases. V shed 3 bases and J 6 bases; nucleotides not matched to a gene: 8. Germline V gene lookup returns CDR1 MNHEY and CDR2 SVGAGI. This CDR3 contains 16 residues. The CDR3 DNA reads as TGTGCCAGCAGTTATACCGGGACAGGGAGCTCCGGGGAGCTGTTTTTT. It encodes CASSYTGTGSSGELFF.

This clone showed up just once. V is TRBV30 and J is TRBJ2-7; D not resolved. Deletions cut 2 bases from V and 6 bases from J, with 8 bases between. The germline CDR1 and CDR2 sequences are GTSNPN and SVGIG (reference sequence). The CDR3 has 11 residues. CDR3 in DNA: TGTGCCTGGAGTCAGGATTCCGAGCAGTACTTC. Amino acid sequence: CAWSQDSEQYF.

The chain uses TRBV29-1 and TRBJ2-5; D call uncertain. Trimming pared 2 bases from V and 3 bases from J, leaving 10 bases between. Per the germline V gene, CDR1 is SQVTM and CDR2 is ANQGSEA. This CDR3 has 13 amino acids. Written as DNA, the CDR3 is TGCAGCGTTGAACCCCGAGGAGAAGAGACCCAGTACTTC. Its protein product is CSVEPRGEETQYF.

This rearrangement joins TRBV6-5 to TRBJ1-1; 9 bases line up with TRBD1. Germline CDR1 MNHEY, CDR2 SVGAGI. The CDR3 is 14 amino acids. V shed 0 bases and J 8 bases; nucleotides not matched to a gene: 4. The CDR3 sequence: CASSYSWGQGEAFF. In DNA, the CDR3 is TGTGCCAGCAGTTACTCTTGGGGACAGGGCGAAGCTTTCTTT.

This clone is a singleton in its sample. The rearrangement joins TRBV30 to TRBJ1-1; 8 positions match TRBD1. CDR1 and CDR2 (germline): GTSNPN, SVGIG (reference sequence). This CDR3 has 11 amino acids. Trimming cost V 4 bases and J 11 bases; bases outside gene matches: 6. Here the CDR3 reads CAWNQDRDAFF. DNA of the CDR3: TGTGCCTGGAACCAGGACAGGGACGCTTTCTTT.

The chain is built from TRBV7-9 and TRBJ1-1; 9 positions agree with TRBD1. CDR3 length equals 14 residues. Trimming took 6 bases from V and 4 from J; bases not matched to a gene: 6. Germline CDR1 reads SEHNR; CDR2 reads FQNEAQ (reference sequence). CDR3 in DNA: TGTGCCAGCAGAGGGACAGGGTCGATCACTGAAGCTTTCTTT. Protein product: CASRGTGSITEAFF. Full variable domain (remainder filled in from reference TRBV7-9 and TRBJ1-1): DTGVSQNPRHKITKRGQNVTFRCDPISEHNRLYWYRQTLGQGPEFLTYFQNEAQLEKSRLLSDRFSAERPKGSFSTLEIQRTEQGDSAMYLCASRGTGSITEAFFGQGTRLTVV.

The V gene is TRBV7-9, the J gene TRBJ2-1; 10 bases agree with TRBD2. This CDR3 has 15 amino acids. Germline V gene sequence: CDR1 SEHNR, CDR2 FQNEAQ (reference sequence). The V gene end was trimmed by 6 bases and the J gene end by 6 bases; junction bases not matched to a gene: 8. The CDR3 DNA reads as TGTGCCAGCAGTTCGACTAGCGGGTGGTTCAATGAGCAGTTCTTC. Residues: CASSSTSGWFNEQFF.

The chain links TRBV2 to TRBJ2-7; D perhaps matches TRBD1 (5 bases). V was trimmed by 4 bases and J by 0 bases, leaving 10 bases between them. From germline, CDR1 is SNHLY and CDR2 FYNNEI. The CDR3 runs 14 residues. The CDR3 region is CASSAGGASYEQYF. The CDR3 DNA reads TGTGCCAGCAGTGCAGGTGGGGCCTCCTACGAGCAGTACTTC.

The genes are TRBV19 and TRBJ1-5; the match to TRBD1 covers 8 bases. The CDR3 is 16 amino acids. Trimming took 4 bases from V and 1 from J; bases not matched to a gene: 6. The germline gives CDR1 LNHDA, CDR2 SQIVND (reference sequence). CDR3: CASSTRTGTSNQPQHF. CDR3 in DNA: TGTGCCAGTAGTACCCGGACAGGGACGAGCAATCAGCCCCAGCATTTT. Variable domain in full (rest from reference TRBV19 and TRBJ1-5): DGGITQSPKYLFRKEGQNVTLSCEQNLNHDAMYWYRQDPGQGLRLIYYSQIVNDFQKGDIAEGYSVSREKKESFPLTVTSAQKNPTAFYLCASSTRTGTSNQPQHFGDGTRLSIL.

A few counts support this clone. The J gene is TRBJ2-5, the V gene TRBV6-2 or TRBV6-3, with TRBD2 matching 12 bases. J was trimmed by 1 base and V by 4 bases; bases with no gene match: 10. The CDR3 extends over 18 amino acids. The germline V gene has CDR1 MNHEY and CDR2 SVGEGT. The CDR3 region is CASSSGLAGPPFQETQYF. The CDR3 DNA reads TGTGCCAGCAGTTCGGGACTAGCGGGCCCACCTTTCCAAGAGACCCAGTACTTC.

The chain has TRBV2 and TRBJ1-4, with D possibly matching TRBD1 (5 bases). Germline CDR1 reads SNHLY; CDR2 reads FYNNEI. This CDR3 comprises 17 residues. The ends were cut back, 2 bases at V and 5 bases at J, with 18 bases in the middle. The CDR3 protein is CASSERGGFAGNEKLFF. CDR3 sequence (DNA): TGTGCCAGCAGTGAAAGGGGAGGGTTTGCCGGGAATGAAAAACTGTTTTTT.

The rearrangement uses TRBV5-1 and TRBJ2-5; D uncertain. This CDR3 has 15 residues. CDR1 and CDR2 (germline): SGHRS, YFSETQ. V lost 2 bases, J lost 1 base, and 12 bases lay in between. In DNA, the CDR3 is TGCGCCAGCAGCTTTGACACTTCCCTCCAAGAGACCCAGTACTTC. Protein sequence: CASSFDTSLQETQYF.

This chain joins TRBV19 and TRBJ1-1; the D gene is possibly TRBD1 (6 bases). V was cut by 0 bases and J by 0 bases, with 11 bases left in between. The germline CDR1 and CDR2 sequences are LNHDA and SQIVND (reference sequence). The CDR3 is 16 residues long. CDR3 sequence: CASSIDRTGMNTEAFF. The CDR3, as DNA: TGTGCCAGTAGTATAGATCGAACAGGGATGAACACTGAAGCTTTCTTT.

V usage is TRBV10-3 and J usage is TRBJ2-1, with 12 bases matching TRBD2. V gave up 6 bases and J gave up 6 bases; unmatched junction bases: 6. The CDR3 is 15 residues long. Germline V gives CDR1 ENHRY, CDR2 SYGVKD. Written as DNA, the CDR3 is TGTGCCATCAGGCCTCTAGCGGGAGGGCTCAATGAGCAGTTCTTC. Protein: CAIRPLAGGLNEQFF.

This clone has only a few counts. V gene TRBV12-3 or TRBV12-4 combines with J gene TRBJ1-1; weak D call: TRBD1 (5 bases). The V end was cut by 8 bases, the J end by 1 base, with 8 bases between. This CDR3 is built from 12 residues. In DNA form, the CDR3 reads TGTGCCAGCCAAGGGGAGAACACTGAAGCTTTCTTT. Protein: CASQGENTEAFF.

The gene calls are TRBV11-2 and TRBJ2-1, with D possibly being TRBD1 (6 bases). V was trimmed by 5 bases and J by 5 bases, leaving 13 bases between them. The CDR3 consists of 14 residues. Germline CDR1 and CDR2: SGHAT and FQNNGV. The CDR3 DNA reads as TGTGCCAGCAGCGCCCGGACAGTGGACAATGAGCAGTTCTTC. Translated, it gives CASSARTVDNEQFF.

The chain recombines TRBV3-1 (or the pseudogene TRBV3-2) with TRBJ2-5; 10 bases fit TRBD2. This CDR3 contains 16 residues. Trimming cost V 4 bases and J 5 bases; bases outside gene matches: 10. Per the germline V gene, CDR1 is LGHDT and CDR2 is YNNKEL (reference sequence). CDR3 sequence reads: CASSRGLAGVKETQYF. CDR3 nucleotides: TGTGCCAGCAGCCGGGGGCTAGCGGGAGTTAAGGAGACCCAGTACTTC.

The CDR3 reads CASSEPGLAINEQFF. CDR3 bases: TGTGCCAGCAGTGAACCGGGACTAGCTATCAATGAGCAGTTCTTC. The chain links TRBV2 to TRBJ2-1; TRBD2 matches 9 bases. The trim removed 2 bases at V and 6 bases at J, leaving 5 bases unmatched. This CDR3 has 15 amino acids. Germline V lookup: CDR1 SNHLY, CDR2 FYNNEI.

The rearrangement uses TRBV9 and TRBJ1-3, with TRBD1 matching over 11 bases. The CDR3 contains 15 residues. V was pared by 3 bases and J by 5 bases, with 4 bases of the junction left unmatched. Germline-derived CDR1 and CDR2 are SGDLS and YYNGEE. The CDR3 loop reads CASSGDRGFRNTIYF. CDR3 DNA sequence: TGTGCCAGCAGCGGGGACAGGGGGTTCAGAAACACCATATATTTT. The full variable domain, in which reference TRBV9 and TRBJ1-3 provide the parts outside the CDR3, is DSGVTQTPKHLITATGQRVTLRCSPRSGDLSVYWYQQSLDQGLQFLIQYYNGEERAKGNILERFSAQQFPDLHSELNLSSLELGDSALYFCASSGDRGFRNTIYFGEGSWLTVV.

The V and J genes are TRBV11-3 and TRBJ2-1; no clear D gene. V was clipped by 2 bases and J by 6 bases, with 5 bases between them. The CDR3 sequence is 12 residues long. Germline-derived CDR1 and CDR2 are SGHNT and YENEEA. In DNA, the CDR3 is TGTGCCAGCAGCTTATCCGGCAATGAGCAGTTCTTC. Residues: CASSLSGNEQFF.

V and J are TRBV27 and TRBJ1-1, with 9 positions matching TRBD1. Trimming took 7 bases from V and 2 from J; bases not matched to a gene: 17. CDR3 length: 18 residues. Per the germline V gene, CDR1 is MNHEY and CDR2 is SMNVEV (reference sequence). CDR3 region: CASTLRGQGGWYNTEAFF. The CDR3 nucleotides read TGTGCCAGCACCCTCAGGGGACAGGGAGGATGGTATAACACTGAAGCTTTCTTT.

This chain joins TRBV6-2 or TRBV6-3 and TRBJ1-5; D is uncertain. CDR1 MNHEY and CDR2 SVGEGT come from the germline V gene. This CDR3 comprises 15 residues. Between the trimmed V and J ends, which lost 3 bases and 0 bases, there was a span of 9 bases. CDR3 sequence (DNA): TGTGCCAGCAGTTATACGGGAAATAGCAATCAGCCCCAGCATTTT. Protein product: CASSYTGNSNQPQHF.

V and J are TRBV12-3 or TRBV12-4 and TRBJ1-1; 7 bases agree with TRBD1. The CDR3 has 13 residues. V lost 3 bases to trimming and J lost 5 bases; unmatched junction nucleotides: 3. The CDR3 DNA is TGTGCCAGCAGTTTGTACAGGGGAACTGAAGCTTTCTTT. This sequence encodes CASSLYRGTEAFF.

V and J are TRBV30 and TRBJ2-3; D is ambiguous. V was trimmed by 3 bases and J by 4 bases, leaving 8 bases between them. Germline CDR1 reads GTSNPN; CDR2 reads SVGIG (reference sequence). The CDR3 extends over 12 amino acids. CDR3 amino acids: CAWSRVADTQYF. In DNA, the CDR3 is TGTGCCTGGAGCCGGGTGGCAGATACGCAGTATTTT. The whole variable domain, filled in from reference TRBV30 and TRBJ2-3, reads SQTIHQWPATLVQPVGSPLSLECTVEGTSNPNLYWYRQAAGRGLQLLFYSVGIGQISSEVPQNLSASRPQDRQFILSSKKLLLSDSGFYLCAWSRVADTQYFGPGTRLTVL.